The entry that follows covers one TCR beta chain sequence. The germline gives CDR1 SGHRS, CDR2 YFSETQ. The CDR3 is 15 residues long. Trimming removed 0 bases from V and 9 bases from J, with 13 bases in between. This entry belongs to a study of control samples from healthy donors and cancer patients. Profiling relied on immunoSEQ multiplex PCR, and the TCRdb table lists in-frame clones only, not all of them. Among around 110,000 clones listed, approximately 90% were seen once. The sequence was obtained from a woman between 65 and 79 years old in good health. The specimen sequenced was blood. This chain joins TRBV5-1 and TRBJ1-6; a possible D gene is TRBD1 (6 bases). The CDR3 region has the DNA TGCGCCAGCAGCTTGGCCGGGGGCAAGGGTTCACCCCTCCACTTT. Translation gives CASSLAGGKGSPLHF.